The text below deals with one T cell receptor (beta chain). The data belong to a study of shared clonotypes between healthy human individuals. The data were produced by immunoSEQ multiplex PCR, yet TCRdb's version contains in-frame clones alone and is incomplete. Among roughly 2,500,000 clones listed, 80% to 95% were seen once. Trimming pared 7 bases from V and 6 bases from J, leaving 13 bases between. This CDR3 has 12 residues. In germline, CDR1 is SGHRS, CDR2 YFSETQ. The TCR comes from a man younger than 30 in good health. Some clones in this sample may be carry-over from other donors' samples. Sequenced: naive CD4+ T cells from PBMCs. As for subset: CD45RA+ positively selected. V and J are TRBV5-1 and TRBJ1-2; no clear D. The CDR3 here is CASHELGNGYTF. The CDR3 nucleotides read TGCGCCAGCCACGAATTGGGGAATGGCTACACCTTC.